These T cell receptor beta chains were read from a single sample in a study of tumor and adjacent non-tumor tissue in lung cancer. TCRdb ran MiXCR on the multiplex PCR reads and lists one entry per CDR3 protein. This sample yields 40,000 to 55,000 distinct CDR3 sequences, of which around two thirds are seen a single time; approximately 23% belongs to the top ten. Sequences were obtained from distant non-tumor lung tissue. The receptors come from a woman aged 60-75 years with non-small cell lung cancer. Each CDR3 is given with its conserved first and last residue. D genes are given only for firm matches. The size entry is marked missing in some rows and otherwise reads once, few, many or a size class.

.,.,TRBV14,TRBJ1-5,TGTGCCAGCGGCCAAGACTGGAGCACTAATCAACCCCAGCATTTT,CASGQDWSTNQPQHF
.,many,TRBV11-2,TRBJ1-4,TGTGCCAGCAGCTTAGATAAGGGCATACTGTTTTTT,CASSLDKGILFF
.,.,TRBV28,TRBJ2-2,TGTGCCAGCAGTTCCTCCTTTGGTCGGCGGGTGGGAGGCACCGGGGAGCCGTTTTTT,CASSSSFGRRVGGTGEPFF
TRBD2,once,TRBV28,TRBJ2-2,TGTGCCAGCAGTTCCGACCTCCCGACTAGCGGGAAGGACTCTGCGAACACCGGGGAGCTGTTTTTT,CASSSDLPTSGKDSANTGELFF
TRBD2,.,TRBV6-2/TRBV6-3,TRBJ2-2,TGTGCCAGCACCGTCCCTCCCTTAGCGGGGACTGGGGAGCTGTTTTTT,CASTVPPLAGTGELFF
TRBD1,few,TRBV7-2,TRBJ2-3,TGTGCCAGCAGCGGGACAGGTGGGACAGATACGCAGTATTTT,CASSGTGGTDTQYF
.,.,TRBV10-3,TRBJ2-5,TGTGCCATCAGCGCCCTCATAGGGGAGGAGACCCATTACTTC,CAISALIGEETHYF
TRBD2,.,TRBV10-3,TRBJ2-7,TGTGCCATCAGCGTAGGGCTAGCGGGAGGGGCGGAACGGTACTTC,CAISVGLAGGAERYF
.,.,TRBV11-3,TRBJ2-1,TGTGCCAGCAGCGAGCACGGGGTTGCGGACCAGTTCTTC,CASSEHGVADQFF
.,few,TRBV6-4,TRBJ2-2,TGTGCCAGCAGTGTCGGGATAACGAACACCGGGGAGCTGTTTTTT,CASSVGITNTGELFF
.,.,TRBV12-3/TRBV12-4,TRBJ1-2,TGTGCCAGCAGTTTCGCCCACATCTATGGCTACACCTTC,CASSFAHIYGYTF
TRBD1,.,TRBV6-4,TRBJ2-1,TGTGCCAGCAGTGACTCAACAGGGGGGCACAATGAGCAGTTCTTC,CASSDSTGGHNEQFF
.,.,TRBV11-2,TRBJ1-2,TGTGCCAGCAGCATAGGTCCGGGAGTCTATACCTTC,CASSIGPGVYTF
TRBD1,.,TRBV6-5,TRBJ2-3,TGTGCCAACACCACCGGCGGCAGGGGGCGCGGAGATACGCACTATTTT,CANTTGGRGRGDTHYF
TRBD1,.,TRBV11-2,TRBJ2-7,TGTGTCAGCAGCTCGGTCGGGACAGTGTATCAAGTCTCCTACGAGCGGTACTTC,CVSSSVGTVYQVSYERYF
.,.,TRBV5-4,TRBJ2-2,TGTGCCAGTTGCTTTGGTAGTGACACCGGGGAGCTGTTTTTT,CASCFGSDTGELFF
.,medium-sized,TRBV4-1,TRBJ1-5,TGCGCCAGCAGCCAAGATCAGGGTCAGCCCCAGCATTTT,CASSQDQGQPQHF
TRBD1,.,TRBV7-2,TRBJ2-5,TGTGCCAACAGCCTATTAGGGACAGGAGAGACCCAGTACTTC,CANSLLGTGETQYF
.,.,TRBV11-2,TRBJ2-3,TGTGACAGCAGCTTAGATCCCATGACTAGCACAGATACGCAGTATTTT,CDSSLDPMTSTDTQYF
.,.,TRBV11-3,TRBJ1-1,TGTGCCAGCAGCTTATTCCCCGGATTTGAAGCTTTCTTT,CASSLFPGFEAFF
.,once,TRBV4-3,TRBJ1-5,TGCGCCAGCAGCCAAGATCGTGGCAATCAGTCACATCATTTT,CASSQDRGNQSHHF
.,.,TRBV7-9,TRBJ2-1,TGTGCCAGCAGCTTAGCGGGGAGCCCCTACAATGAGCAATTCTTC,CASSLAGSPYNEQFF
.,few,TRBV7-2,TRBJ2-1,TGTGCCAGTCGGGAACAGATCTCCTACAATGAGCAGTTCTTC,CASREQISYNEQFF
.,.,TRBV6-6,TRBJ2-2,TGTGCCAGCAGAATAAATAATGACGGGGAGCTGTTTTTT,CASRINNDGELFF
.,.,TRBV11-2,TRBJ2-7,TGTGCCTGCAGCCTAGCTCAGGCCTCTTTCGCCGAGCAGTACTTC,CACSLAQASFAEQYF
TRBD2,.,TRBV10-3,TRBJ2-1,TGTGCCGTCGGTGAAACTAGCGACTTGCGGAATGAGCAGTTCTTC,CAVGETSDLRNEQFF
.,few,TRBV13,TRBJ1-1,TGTGCCAGCAGCTTAGGGGACTTGGGGAGAGGGACTGAAGCTTTCTTT,CASSLGDLGRGTEAFF
TRBD2,.,TRBV20-1,TRBJ2-7,TGCACTGCTATACTAGCGGAGGGCCTGGGTGAGCAGTACTTC,CTAILAEGLGEQYF
.,.,TRBV5-6,TRBJ2-5,TGTCCCAGCAACCGAAGGTTCCAGACGCAAGAGACCCAGTACTTC,CPSNRRFQTQETQYF
.,.,TRBV29-1,TRBJ1-5,TGCAGCGTTGCTAAGAACTCAGGGCATAATCACCCCCAGCATTTT,CSVAKNSGHNHPQHF
.,.,TRBV29-1,TRBJ1-1,TGCAGCGTTGTCGCCGGACGAGGACAGACCGATGCTTTATTT,CSVVAGRGQTDALF
TRBD1,many,TRBV5-1,TRBJ2-7,TGCGCCAGCAGCTTGGAGGGACAGGGACCCTACGAGCAGTACTTC,CASSLEGQGPYEQYF
.,.,TRBV20-1,TRBJ1-2,TGCAGTGCTAGTTCGGACAAGGGGTGCAGCTATGGCTACACCTTC,CSASSDKGCSYGYTF
.,.,TRBV10-1,TRBJ2-2,TGCGTCAGCACGGGACGGCTCTCCACCGGGGAACTGTTTTTT,CVSTGRLSTGELFF
TRBD2,.,TRBV4-3,TRBJ2-5,TGCGCCAGCAGTCGAGGGCTAGCGGGATCGGAGACCCAGTACTTC,CASSRGLAGSETQYF
.,.,TRBV6-2/TRBV6-3,TRBJ2-5,TGTGCAAGCAGCGCGCCGTCGGATTTGGAGACCCAGTACTTC,CASSAPSDLETQYF
.,many,TRBV12-5,TRBJ1-5,TGTGCTAGTGCCCGGACAGACAATCAGCCCCAGCATTTT,CASARTDNQPQHF
TRBD1,.,TRBV6-5,TRBJ2-7,TGTGCCAGCAGTGACGGCGGGACAGGGATCTACGAGCAGTATTTC,CASSDGGTGIYEQYF
.,.,TRBV6-1,TRBJ2-7,TGTGCCAGCAGGGCTATCGGGACAATCTTCTACGAGCAATACTTC,CASRAIGTIFYEQYF
.,.,TRBV21-1,TRBJ1-2,TGTGCCACATTCCCAGGGAATGGTAACACCTTC,CATFPGNGNTF
.,.,TRBV4-3,TRBJ2-7,TGCGCCAGCAGCTTTGCAGGGAAATTCTCCTACGAGCAGTACTTC,CASSFAGKFSYEQYF
.,once,TRBV29-1,TRBJ1-4,TGCAGCGTCGGACAGAGGGGGACTATTGAAAAACTGTTTTTT,CSVGQRGTIEKLFF
.,.,TRBV6-2/TRBV6-3,TRBJ1-4,TGTGCCAGCTGTAGCGGTGGGGCCGGTGAAAAACTACTTTTT,CASCSGGAGEKLLF
.,.,TRBV6-5,TRBJ2-7,TGTGCCAGCGTGACAAGGCCAGGCGAGCAGTACTTC,CASVTRPGEQYF
.,.,TRBV12-3/TRBV12-4,TRBJ2-7,TGTGCCAGCAGTTTTTATGGGGGGCAATCCTACGAGCAGCACTTC,CASSFYGGQSYEQHF
.,.,TRBV12-3/TRBV12-4,TRBJ1-5,TGTGCCTGCAGTCAGGGCTTGGACAATCAGCCCCAGCATTTT,CACSQGLDNQPQHF
.,.,TRBV11-2,TRBJ2-7,TGTGCCAGCAGCGCGGACCACTATGAGCAGTACTTC,CASSADHYEQYF
.,.,TRBV6-4,TRBJ2-1,TGTGCCAGCAGTGACTCACGGTGCGGGTTCAATGAGCAGTTCTTC,CASSDSRCGFNEQFF
.,.,TRBV4-3,TRBJ2-3,TGCGCCAGCAGCCAAGGAGTAACGGGGGTAGATACGCAGTATTTT,CASSQGVTGVDTQYF
.,few,TRBV15,TRBJ2-4,TGTGCCACCAGCAGAGATACCCGGGGAGGAATTCAGTACTTC,CATSRDTRGGIQYF
.,.,TRBV5-4,TRBJ2-7,TGTGCCAGCAGCATGAAGGAGGCGGGGTACGAGCAGTACTTC,CASSMKEAGYEQYF